Reported below is one T cell receptor beta chain. Germline V gives CDR1 DFQATT, CDR2 SNEGSKA (reference sequence). The CDR3 sequence is 16 residues long. The germline V and J ends were trimmed by 0 bases and 0 bases, with 12 bases remaining between them. A single record per CDR3 protein comes from TCRdb applying MiXCR to the 5' RACE reads. The table lists approximately 65,000 distinct CDR3 sequences, 11% of them singletons. This entry belongs to a study of early T cells in non-severe SARS-CoV-2 infection. This sequence was found in an adult who was a healthcare worker with PCR-confirmed SARS-CoV-2 infection or an uninfected control (not recorded which). Specimen: whole blood. The chain couples TRBV20-1 to TRBJ2-1; no clear D. The CDR3 sequence: CSARDGASSSYNEQFF. DNA of the CDR3: TGCAGTGCTAGAGATGGAGCGTCGAGCTCCTACAATGAGCAGTTCTTC.